The 11 T cell receptor beta chains below all came from one sample that was sequenced in a study of cytomegalovirus exposure and HLA in healthy donors. The primer mix had 60 Vbeta and 13 Jbeta primers. Assay: immunoSEQ multiplex PCR; the TCRdb copy retains only in-frame clones and omits some. The data show some 170,000 clones, roughly four fifths seen once. The sequenced sample consisted of PBMCs. The receptor set was obtained from a male donor in good health and CMV-seronegative.

This chain uses TRBV7-2 with TRBJ1-2, with 7 bases lining up with TRBD1. The CDR3 runs 13 residues. With V trimmed by 5 bases and J by 1 base, 1 base remained unmatched. The germline CDR1 and CDR2 sequences are SGHTA and FQGNSA. CDR3 sequence reads: CASSRDSNYGYTF. The CDR3 DNA follows: TGTGCCAGCAGCAGGGACAGTAACTATGGCTACACCTTC.

This clone turned up a few times. This sequence joins TRBV4-1 and TRBJ2-1; the match to TRBD1 covers 7 bases. CDR1 is MGHRA and CDR2 is YSYEKL in the germline V gene. The CDR3 is 14 amino acids. V shed 4 bases, J shed 7 bases, and the junction held 7 bases outside the gene matches. CDR3 loop: CASSLSGGRNEQFF. CDR3 DNA: TGCGCCAGCAGCCTCTCAGGGGGTCGAAATGAGCAGTTCTTC.

The V call is TRBV6-5, the J call TRBJ2-1; the match to TRBD2 covers 10 bases. Trimming cost V 8 bases and J 8 bases; bases outside gene matches: 0. CDR1 MNHEY and CDR2 SVGAGI come from the germline V gene. The CDR3 extends over 11 amino acids. CDR3 amino acids: CASGTSDEQFF. The CDR3, as DNA: TGTGCCAGCGGGACTAGCGATGAGCAGTTCTTC.

The CDR3: CASRAGTGNYNEQFF. CDR3 sequence (DNA): TGTGCCAGCAGGGCCGGGACAGGGAACTACAATGAGCAGTTCTTC. The chain joins TRBV5-4 to TRBJ2-1, with 9 nucleotides matching TRBD1. The trim removed 5 bases at V and 3 bases at J, leaving 6 bases unmatched. The CDR3 length is 15 residues. Germline CDR1 SGHNT, CDR2 YYREEE (reference sequence).

V usage is TRBV6-6 and J usage is TRBJ1-5; D is undetermined. CDR1 and CDR2 from the germline V gene are MNHNY and SVGAGI (reference sequence). The germline V and J ends were trimmed by 6 bases and 7 bases, with 16 bases remaining between them. This CDR3 region has 14 residues. For the CDR3, the DNA is TGTGCCAGCAGCCCCGGCCCCCTGAGGCAGCCCCAGCATTTT. Protein: CASSPGPLRQPQHF.

This clone has a handful of counts. The chain links TRBV4-2 to TRBJ2-3; 13 positions agree with TRBD2. The CDR3 is 18 residues long. CDR1 and CDR2 from the germline V gene are LGHNA and YNFKEQ. The J segment lost 2 bases and the V segment lost 1 base, leaving 6 bases of the junction unmatched. In DNA, the CDR3 is TGTGCCAGCAGCCAAGGGACTAGCGGGAGCCTCTCCACAGATACGCAGTATTTT. It specifies CASSQGTSGSLSTDTQYF.

The chain joins TRBV5-1 to TRBJ2-7; the D is unclear. Trimming pared 1 base from V and 4 bases from J, leaving 6 bases between. This CDR3 spans 12 amino acids. Germline V lookup: CDR1 SGHRS, CDR2 YFSETQ. The CDR3 sequence: CASSLNPYEQYF. The CDR3 nucleotides read TGCGCCAGCAGCTTGAATCCGTACGAGCAGTACTTC.

The table lists this clone with a few counts. This rearrangement joins TRBV9 to TRBJ2-7; 8 bases are shared with TRBD1. The CDR3 has 16 amino acids. Germline CDR1 SGDLS, CDR2 YYNGEE. V trimming: 4 bases; J trimming: 2 bases; junction bases outside the gene matches: 11. CDR3 residues: CASSSAARTGTYEQYF. CDR3 nucleotide sequence: TGTGCCAGCAGCTCTGCCGCTAGGACAGGGACCTACGAGCAGTACTTC.

This clone was found once. V and J are TRBV4-3 and TRBJ2-1; TRBD2 might be the D (5 bases). CDR3 length: 15 amino acids. Germline V CDR1 and CDR2: LGHNA, YSLEER. The germline V and J ends were trimmed by 0 bases and 2 bases, with 8 bases remaining between them. CDR3 amino acids: CASSQERVAYNEQFF. The CDR3 DNA reads TGCGCCAGCAGCCAAGAGCGGGTAGCCTACAATGAGCAGTTCTTC.

The chain recombines TRBV6-6 with TRBJ1-2; unclear D gene. The germline V gene has CDR1 MNHNY and CDR2 SVGAGI (reference sequence). The V end lost 0 bases, the J end lost 5 bases, and 10 bases lay between the germline ends. This CDR3 is built from 14 residues. DNA for the CDR3: TGTGCCAGCAGTTACTCAAAGGGCGGGTATGGCTACACCTTC. As protein: CASSYSKGGYGYTF.

V gene TRBV6-5 combines with J gene TRBJ2-5; a weak D match, TRBD2 (5 bases). Trimming shortened V by 4 bases and J by 3 bases, and 12 bases separated the two germline ends. The CDR3 spans 14 residues. CDR1 is MNHEY and CDR2 is SVGAGI in the germline V gene. CDR3 region: CASSSTDGKETQYF. CDR3 nucleotide sequence: TGTGCCAGCAGTTCTACCGACGGGAAAGAGACCCAGTACTTC.